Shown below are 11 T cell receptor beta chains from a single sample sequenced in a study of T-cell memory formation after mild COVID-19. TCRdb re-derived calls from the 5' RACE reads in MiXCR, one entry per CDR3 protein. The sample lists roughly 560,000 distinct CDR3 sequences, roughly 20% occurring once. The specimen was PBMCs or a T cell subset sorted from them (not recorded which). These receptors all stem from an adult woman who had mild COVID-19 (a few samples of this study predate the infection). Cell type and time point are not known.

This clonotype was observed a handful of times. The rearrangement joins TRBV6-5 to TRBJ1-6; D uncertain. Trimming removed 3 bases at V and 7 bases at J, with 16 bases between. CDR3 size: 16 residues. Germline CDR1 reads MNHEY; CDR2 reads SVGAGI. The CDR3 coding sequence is TGTGCCAGCAGTTATTATGGACCCCGACCCAATTCACCCCTCCACTTT. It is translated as CASSYYGPRPNSPLHF.

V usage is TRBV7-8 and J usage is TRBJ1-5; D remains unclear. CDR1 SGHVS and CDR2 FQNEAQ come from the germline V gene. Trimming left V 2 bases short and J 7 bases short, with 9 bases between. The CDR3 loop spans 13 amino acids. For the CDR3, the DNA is TGTGCCAGCAGCTTAATGGGGAAACAGCCCCAGCATTTT. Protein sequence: CASSLMGKQPQHF.

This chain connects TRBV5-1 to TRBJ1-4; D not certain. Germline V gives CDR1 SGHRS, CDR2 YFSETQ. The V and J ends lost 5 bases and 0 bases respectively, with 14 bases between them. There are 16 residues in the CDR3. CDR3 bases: TGCGCCAGCAGGGACGGAGCCCGGTCAACTAATGAAAAACTGTTTTTT. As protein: CASRDGARSTNEKLFF.

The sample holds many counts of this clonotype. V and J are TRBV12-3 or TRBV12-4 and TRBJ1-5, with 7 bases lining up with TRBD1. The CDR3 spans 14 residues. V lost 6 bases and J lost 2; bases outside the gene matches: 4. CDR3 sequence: CASSPGGGNQPQHF. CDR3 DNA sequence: TGTGCCAGCAGCCCAGGGGGAGGCAATCAGCCCCAGCATTTT.

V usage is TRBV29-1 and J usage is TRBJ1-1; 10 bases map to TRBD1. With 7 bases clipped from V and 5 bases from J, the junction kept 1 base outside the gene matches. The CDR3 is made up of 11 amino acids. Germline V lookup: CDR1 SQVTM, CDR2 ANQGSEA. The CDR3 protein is CSGGQGTEAFF. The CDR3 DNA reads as TGCAGCGGGGGACAGGGGACTGAAGCTTTCTTT.

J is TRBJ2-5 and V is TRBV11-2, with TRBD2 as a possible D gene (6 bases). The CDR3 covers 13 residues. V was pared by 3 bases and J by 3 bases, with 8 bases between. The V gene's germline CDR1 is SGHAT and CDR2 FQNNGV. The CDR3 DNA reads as TGTGCCAGCAGCTTCTGGGGGGAAGAGACCCAGTACTTC. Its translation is CASSFWGEETQYF.

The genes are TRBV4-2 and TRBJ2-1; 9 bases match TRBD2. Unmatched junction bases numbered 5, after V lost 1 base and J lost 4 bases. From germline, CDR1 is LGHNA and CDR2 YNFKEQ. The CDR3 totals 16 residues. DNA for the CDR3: TGTGCCAGCAGCCAAGTAAGACTAGCGGAGTACAATGAGCAGTTCTTC. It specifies CASSQVRLAEYNEQFF.

The CDR3 bases are TGTGCTAGTGGTTTGAAGAGCACAGATACGCAGTATTTT. Its protein product is CASGLKSTDTQYF. The chain has TRBV12-5 and TRBJ2-3; no reliable D call. This CDR3 contains 13 residues. Trimming left V 2 bases short and J 0 bases short, with 3 bases between. CDR1 and CDR2 from the germline V gene are LGHNT and FRNRAP.

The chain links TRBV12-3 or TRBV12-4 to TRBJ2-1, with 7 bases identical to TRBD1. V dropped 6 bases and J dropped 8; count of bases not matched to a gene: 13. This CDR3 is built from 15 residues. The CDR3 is CASSHRGGYRDEQFF. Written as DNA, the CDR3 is TGTGCCAGCAGCCACAGGGGCGGTTATAGGGATGAGCAGTTCTTC.

The CDR3 protein is CASSQGRYNSPLHF. CDR3 coding DNA: TGTGCCAGCAGCCAGGGACGTTATAATTCACCCCTCCACTTT. This chain joins TRBV13 and TRBJ1-6, with D possibly TRBD1 on 5 matching bases. The CDR3 runs 14 residues. Germline CDR1 and CDR2: PRHDT and FYEKMQ (reference sequence). V was pared by 5 bases and J by 4 bases, with 9 bases between.

DNA of the CDR3: TGTGCCAGTAGTCCGTTCCCCTCGGGACAGCCCTACGAGCAGTACTTC. Its protein product is CASSPFPSGQPYEQYF. The gene calls are TRBV19 and TRBJ2-7; 7 positions agree with TRBD1. The ends lost 5 bases at V and 2 bases at J; junction bases unmatched: 12. This CDR3 has 16 amino acids. Germline V gene lookup returns CDR1 LNHDA and CDR2 SQIVND (reference sequence).